This entry describes one TCR beta chain. Seattle patients were enrolled during active infection and followed longitudinally. TCRdb's table, derived via immunoSEQ multiplex PCR, lists solely in-frame clones and lacks some. The table shows about 200,000 clones, with 70% to 90% occurring only once. The record originates from a study of blood T cell repertoires in COVID-19. Study overall: COVID-19 samples from acute and convalescent phases originated in the United States, Italy and Spain.

The clonotype comes from a woman aged 50 to 60 with COVID-19, enrolled during active disease. The sequencing input was peripheral blood.

The CDR3 sequence: CASSPFSDTQYF. The CDR3 coding sequence is TGTGCCAGCAGCCCCTTTTCAGATACGCAGTATTTT. V gene TRBV7-2 combines with J gene TRBJ2-3; D is undetermined. The V gene's germline CDR1 is SGHTA and CDR2 FQGNSA. The V and J ends lost 5 bases and 4 bases respectively, with 7 bases between them. CDR3 size: 12 residues.